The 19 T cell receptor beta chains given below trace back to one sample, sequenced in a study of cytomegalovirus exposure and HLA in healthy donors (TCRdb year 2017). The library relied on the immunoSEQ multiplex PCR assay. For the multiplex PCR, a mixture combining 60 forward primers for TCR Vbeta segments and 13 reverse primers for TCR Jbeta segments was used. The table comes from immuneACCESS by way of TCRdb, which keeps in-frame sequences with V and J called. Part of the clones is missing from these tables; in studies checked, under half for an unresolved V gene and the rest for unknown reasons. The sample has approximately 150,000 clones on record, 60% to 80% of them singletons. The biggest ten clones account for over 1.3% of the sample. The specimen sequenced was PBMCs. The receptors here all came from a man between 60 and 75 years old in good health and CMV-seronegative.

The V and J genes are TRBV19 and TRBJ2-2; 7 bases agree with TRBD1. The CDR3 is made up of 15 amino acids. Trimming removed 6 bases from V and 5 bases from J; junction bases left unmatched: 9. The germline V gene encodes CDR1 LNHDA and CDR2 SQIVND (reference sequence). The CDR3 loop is CASSNTGVVTGELFF. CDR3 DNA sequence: TGTGCCAGTAGCAATACAGGGGTCGTGACCGGGGAGCTGTTTTTT.

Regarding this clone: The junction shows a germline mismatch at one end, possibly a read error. CDR3 amino acids: CSSSLGPNTEAFF. CDR3 in DNA: TGTTCCAGCAGCTTAGGGCCGAACACTGAAGCTTTCTTT. V and J are TRBV7-9 and TRBJ1-1; no firm D call. The CDR3 runs to 13 residues. CDR1 SEHNR and CDR2 FQNEAQ come from the germline V gene (reference sequence).

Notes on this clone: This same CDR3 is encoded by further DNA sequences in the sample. This CDR3 is CSVRDRVQETQYF. The DNA for the CDR3 is TGCAGCGTTCGTGACAGGGTCCAAGAGACCCAGTACTTC. The J gene is TRBJ2-5, the V gene TRBV29-1; 7 nucleotides align to TRBD1. This CDR3 is 13 amino acids long. Germline V gene lookup returns CDR1 SQVTM and CDR2 ANQGSEA. Trimming cost V 5 bases and J 1 base; bases outside gene matches: 4.

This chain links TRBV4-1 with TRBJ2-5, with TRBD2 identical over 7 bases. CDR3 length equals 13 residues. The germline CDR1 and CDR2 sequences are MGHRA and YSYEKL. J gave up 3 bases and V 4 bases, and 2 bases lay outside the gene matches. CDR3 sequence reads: CASSPAGKETQYF. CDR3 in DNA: TGCGCCAGCAGCCCAGCGGGAAAAGAGACCCAGTACTTC.

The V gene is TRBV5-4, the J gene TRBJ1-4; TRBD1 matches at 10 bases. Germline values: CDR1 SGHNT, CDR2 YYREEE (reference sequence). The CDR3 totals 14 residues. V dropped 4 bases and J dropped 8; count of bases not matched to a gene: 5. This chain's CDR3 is CASSRDRGQEKLFF. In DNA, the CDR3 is TGTGCCAGCAGCCGAGACAGGGGGCAAGAAAAACTGTTTTTT.

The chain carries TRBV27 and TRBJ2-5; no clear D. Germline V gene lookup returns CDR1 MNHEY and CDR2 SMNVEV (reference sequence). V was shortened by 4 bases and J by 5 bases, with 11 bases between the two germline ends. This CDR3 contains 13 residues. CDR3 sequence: CASSSQFSETQYF. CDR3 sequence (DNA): TGTGCCAGCAGTTCCCAGTTTAGCGAGACCCAGTACTTC.

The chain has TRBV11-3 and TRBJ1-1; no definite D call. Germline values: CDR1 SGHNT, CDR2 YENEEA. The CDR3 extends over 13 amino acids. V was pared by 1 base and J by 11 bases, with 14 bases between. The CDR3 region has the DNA TGTGCCAGCAGCTTAGGAGGCCATGAGAGGGCTTTCTTT. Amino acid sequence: CASSLGGHERAFF.

CDR3 in DNA: TGTGCCAGCAGCTTGGGAGGGTGGGAGCCCCAGCATTTT. Residues: CASSLGGWEPQHF. J is TRBJ1-5 and V is TRBV11-2; unclear D gene. V dropped 3 bases and J dropped 8 bases, with 11 bases sitting between them. This CDR3 contains 13 residues. Germline lookup yields CDR1 SGHAT and CDR2 FQNNGV.

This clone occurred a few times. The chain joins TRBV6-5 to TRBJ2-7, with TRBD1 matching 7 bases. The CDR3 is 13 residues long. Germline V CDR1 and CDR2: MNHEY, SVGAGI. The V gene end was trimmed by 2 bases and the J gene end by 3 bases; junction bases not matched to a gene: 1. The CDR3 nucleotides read TGTGCCAGCAGTTACAGGGACAGCTACGAGCAGTACTTC. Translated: CASSYRDSYEQYF.

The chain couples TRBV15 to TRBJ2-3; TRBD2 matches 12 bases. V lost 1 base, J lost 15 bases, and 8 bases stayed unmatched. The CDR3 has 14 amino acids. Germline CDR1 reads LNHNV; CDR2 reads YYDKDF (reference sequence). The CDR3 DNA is TGTGCCACCAGCAGAGTTTCTAGCGGGAGGGCCCCCTATTTT. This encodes CATSRVSSGRAPYF.

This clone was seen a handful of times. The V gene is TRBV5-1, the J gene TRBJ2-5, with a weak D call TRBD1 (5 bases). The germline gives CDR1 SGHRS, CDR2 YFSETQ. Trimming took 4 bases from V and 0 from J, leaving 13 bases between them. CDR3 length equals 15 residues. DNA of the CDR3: TGCGCCAGCAGCCAAATCCAGGGAAACCAAGAGACCCAGTACTTC. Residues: CASSQIQGNQETQYF.

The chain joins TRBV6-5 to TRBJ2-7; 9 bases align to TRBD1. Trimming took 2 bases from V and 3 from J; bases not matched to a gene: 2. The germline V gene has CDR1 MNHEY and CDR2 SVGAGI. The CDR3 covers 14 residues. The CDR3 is CASSYRDRVYEQYF. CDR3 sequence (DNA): TGTGCCAGCAGTTACAGGGACAGGGTCTACGAGCAGTACTTC.

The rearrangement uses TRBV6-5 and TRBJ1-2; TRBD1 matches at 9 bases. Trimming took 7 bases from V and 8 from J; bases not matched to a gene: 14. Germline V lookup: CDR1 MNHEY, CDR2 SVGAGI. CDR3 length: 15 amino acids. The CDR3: CASTPTPGTGRGYTF. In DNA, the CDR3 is TGTGCCAGCACTCCTACGCCCGGGACAGGGAGAGGCTACACCTTC.

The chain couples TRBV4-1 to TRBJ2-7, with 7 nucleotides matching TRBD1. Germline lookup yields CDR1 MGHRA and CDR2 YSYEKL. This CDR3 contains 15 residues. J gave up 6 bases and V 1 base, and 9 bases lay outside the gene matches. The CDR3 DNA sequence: TGCGCCAGCAGCCAAGGGTTGCGACAGGGACGCGAGCAGTACTTC. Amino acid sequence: CASSQGLRQGREQYF.

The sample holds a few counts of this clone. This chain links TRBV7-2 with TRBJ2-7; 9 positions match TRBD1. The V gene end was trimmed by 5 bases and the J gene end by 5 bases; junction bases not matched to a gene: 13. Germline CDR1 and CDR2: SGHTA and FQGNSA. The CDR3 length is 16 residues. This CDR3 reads CASSPPRTGGGDEQYF. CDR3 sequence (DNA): TGTGCCAGCAGCCCGCCCCGAACAGGGGGCGGCGACGAGCAGTACTTC.

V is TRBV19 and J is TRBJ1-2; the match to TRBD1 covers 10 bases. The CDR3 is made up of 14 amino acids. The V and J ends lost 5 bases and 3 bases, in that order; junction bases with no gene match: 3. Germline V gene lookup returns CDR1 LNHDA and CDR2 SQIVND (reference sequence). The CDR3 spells CASSLTGGDYGYTF. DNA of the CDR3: TGTGCCAGTAGTTTGACAGGGGGCGACTATGGCTACACCTTC.

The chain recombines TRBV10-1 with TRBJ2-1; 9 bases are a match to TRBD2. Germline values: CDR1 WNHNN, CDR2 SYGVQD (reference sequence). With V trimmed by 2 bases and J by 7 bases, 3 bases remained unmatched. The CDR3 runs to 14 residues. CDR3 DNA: TGCGCCAGCAGTGAGACCGGACTAGCGAATGAGCAGTTCTTC. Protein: CASSETGLANEQFF.

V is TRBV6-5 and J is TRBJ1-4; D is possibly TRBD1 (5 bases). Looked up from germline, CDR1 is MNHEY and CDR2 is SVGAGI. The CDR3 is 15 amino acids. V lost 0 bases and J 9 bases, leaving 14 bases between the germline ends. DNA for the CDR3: TGTGCCAGCAGTTACTCGCGGGACTCCGGCCAAAAACTGTTTTTT. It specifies CASSYSRDSGQKLFF.

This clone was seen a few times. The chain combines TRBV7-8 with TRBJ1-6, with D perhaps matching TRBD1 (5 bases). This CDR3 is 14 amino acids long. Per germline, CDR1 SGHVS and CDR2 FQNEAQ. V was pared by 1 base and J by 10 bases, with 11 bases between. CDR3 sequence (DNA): TGTGCCAGCAGCTTAGAAGGGGCGTCCTCACCCCTCCACTTT. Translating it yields CASSLEGASSPLHF.